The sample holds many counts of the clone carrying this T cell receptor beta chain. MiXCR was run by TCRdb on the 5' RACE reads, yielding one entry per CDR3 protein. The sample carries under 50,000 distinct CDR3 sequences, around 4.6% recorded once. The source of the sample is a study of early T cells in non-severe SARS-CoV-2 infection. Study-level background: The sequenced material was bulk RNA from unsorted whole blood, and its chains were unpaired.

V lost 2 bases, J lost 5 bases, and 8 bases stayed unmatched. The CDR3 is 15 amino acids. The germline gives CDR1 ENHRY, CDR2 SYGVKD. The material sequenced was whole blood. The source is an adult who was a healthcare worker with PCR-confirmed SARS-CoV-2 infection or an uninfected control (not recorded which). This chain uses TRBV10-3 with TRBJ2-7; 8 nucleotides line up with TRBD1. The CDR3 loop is CAISEPGAGGNEQYF. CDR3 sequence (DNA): TGTGCCATCAGTGAGCCCGGAGCAGGGGGCAACGAGCAGTACTTC.